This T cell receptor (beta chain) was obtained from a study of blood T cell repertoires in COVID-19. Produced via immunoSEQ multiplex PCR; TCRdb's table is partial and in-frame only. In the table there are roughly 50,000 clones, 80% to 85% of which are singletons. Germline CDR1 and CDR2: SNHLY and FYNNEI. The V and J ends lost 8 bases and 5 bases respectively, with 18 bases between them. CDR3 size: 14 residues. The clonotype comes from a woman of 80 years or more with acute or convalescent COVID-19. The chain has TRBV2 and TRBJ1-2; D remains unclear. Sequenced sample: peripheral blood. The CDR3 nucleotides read TGTGCCAGCCAACTAAGTCGTAAACAATATGGCTACACCTTC. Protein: CASQLSRKQYGYTF.